This entry lists 8 T cell receptor beta chains sequenced from one sample in a study of OX40 agonist ivuxolimab in advanced cancers. Profiled with immunoSEQ multiplex PCR; TCRdb holds only in-frame clones, not every one. The sample has roughly 34,000 clones, roughly 90% seen once. The sequencing here drew on CD4+ or CD8+ T cells sorted from blood, taken in a trial of the OX40 agonist ivuxolimab. These receptors were taken from an adult with an advanced solid tumor such as melanoma, head and neck, liver or kidney cancer.

The chain joins TRBV5-1 to TRBJ2-7, with D uncertain. Trimming shortened V by 0 bases and J by 6 bases, and 13 bases separated the two germline ends. The germline V gene has CDR1 SGHRS and CDR2 YFSETQ. The CDR3 is 14 amino acids. DNA of the CDR3: TGCGCCAGCAGCTTGGGCCCCTTTCGGAGCGAGCAGTACTTC. It yields the protein CASSLGPFRSEQYF.

The genes are TRBV5-4 and TRBJ2-3; no clear D. Trimming left V 3 bases short and J 2 bases short, with 4 bases between. CDR3 length: 12 residues. The germline gives CDR1 SGHNT, CDR2 YYREEE (reference sequence). Here the CDR3 reads CASSSHTDTQYF. DNA for the CDR3: TGTGCCAGCAGCTCCCACACAGATACGCAGTATTTT.

In DNA, the CDR3 is TGTGCCAGCAGTTACACAACCGGGGGGGGCTACACCTTC. Protein: CASSYTTGGGYTF. The chain carries TRBV6-5 and TRBJ1-2; tentatively, D is TRBD1 (5 bases). V lost 2 bases to trimming and J lost 8 bases, with 12 bases between them. CDR3 length: 13 amino acids. The germline CDR1 and CDR2 sequences are MNHEY and SVGAGI.

This clone occurred once. The CDR3 DNA reads as TGTGCCAGCAGTGTCACGACAGGCCGGTACGGTGAAAAACTGTTTTTT. Protein: CASSVTTGRYGEKLFF. This rearrangement joins TRBV2 to TRBJ1-4, with a possible D match to TRBD1 (6 bases). CDR1 SNHLY and CDR2 FYNNEI come from the germline V gene. The CDR3 extends over 16 amino acids. V gave up 4 bases and J gave up 7 bases, with 19 bases separating them. The full variable domain, with the rest looked up from reference TRBV2 and TRBJ1-4, is EPEVTQTPSHQVTQMGQEVILRCVPISNHLYFYWYRQILGQKVEFLVSFYNNEISEKSEIFDDQFSVERPDGSNFTLKIRSTKLEDSAMYFCASSVTTGRYGEKLFFGSGTQLSVL.

The chain links TRBV7-9 to TRBJ2-1, with D uncertain. Germline CDR1 is SEHNR and CDR2 is FQNEAQ (reference sequence). Trimming took off 1 base at V and 4 bases at J, with 5 bases between the two ends. The CDR3 has 13 amino acids. CDR3 region: CASSLVKYNEQFF. CDR3 DNA sequence: TGTGCCAGCAGCTTAGTCAAGTACAATGAGCAGTTCTTC.

About this clone: One end of the junction fails to match germline, which may point to a read error. The chain uses TRBV27 and TRBJ2-7; weak D call: TRBD1 (6 bases). The CDR3 has 13 residues. Germline V gene sequence: CDR1 MNHEY, CDR2 SMNVEV (reference sequence). CDR3 in amino acids: CATYKQGFSEQYF. The CDR3 DNA reads TGCGCCACCTACAAACAGGGTTTTAGCGAGCAGTACTTC.

The chain uses TRBV7-3 and TRBJ2-6; D is unresolved. The CDR3 has 14 residues. Per the germline V gene, CDR1 is SGHTA and CDR2 is FQGTGA. V lost 5 bases, J lost 2 bases, and 7 bases lay in between. The CDR3 loop is CASSTFTGANVLTF. In DNA, the CDR3 is TGTGCCAGCAGCACTTTTACTGGGGCCAACGTCCTGACTTTC.

V and J are TRBV9 and TRBJ2-2; D is unclear. Trimming cost V 0 bases and J 6 bases, with 12 bases left between them. Germline loops: CDR1 SGDLS, CDR2 YYNGEE. The CDR3 has 15 residues. In DNA form, the CDR3 reads TGTGCCAGCAGCGTAGGCCAACTCCTGGCCGGGGAGCTGTTTTTT. Encoded protein: CASSVGQLLAGELFF.